This TCR beta chain was captured by sequencing in a study of blood T cell repertoires in COVID-19. Germline V gene sequence: CDR1 MDHEN, CDR2 SYDVKM. The J segment lost 7 bases and the V segment lost 6 bases, leaving 5 bases of the junction unmatched. The CDR3 has 13 amino acids. The table came from immunoSEQ multiplex PCR; TCRdb's copy has only in-frame clones and leaves some out. The sample contains 120,000 or so clones, about 90% of which appear only once. This clone was seen a single time. The rearrangement links TRBV28 to TRBJ1-5; 8 nucleotides line up with TRBD1. The material sequenced was peripheral blood. The source of this sequence is a woman in her fifties or sixties with active or convalescent COVID-19. DNA for the CDR3: TGTGCCAGCAGGCCACAGGGGGGGCAGCCCCAGCATTTT. Translating it yields CASRPQGGQPQHF.